What follows describes a single T cell receptor (beta chain). These data come from a study of regulatory T cells in long-lasting Graves disease. Through Arm-PCR of CDR3 regions and iRepertoire HTBI primers, TCR beta libraries were built. Each CDR3 protein is one row after TCRdb ran MiXCR on the multiplex PCR reads. This table holds almost 450,000 distinct CDR3 sequences, about 16% found once. Described time point: newly diagnosed GD, antithyroid drugs for less than 3 months. The TCR library was prepared using RNA isolated from PBMCs. The CDR3 covers 15 residues. V shed 7 bases and J shed 1 base, with 13 bases lying between them. Germline lookup yields CDR1 LNHDA and CDR2 SQIVND (reference sequence). The sample also formed part of further work on T cells in Graves' hyperthyroidism and ophthalmopathy.

J is TRBJ2-2 and V is TRBV19, with D perhaps matching TRBD1 (6 bases). Specimen: peripheral blood mononuclear cells (PBMCs), collected at new diagnosis, from a patient treated with antithyroid drugs. The source is a woman in her 30s with Graves disease. CDR3 sequence (DNA): TGTGCCAGTATTCCGGGACAACTGAACACCGGGGAGCTGTTTTTT. Protein: CASIPGQLNTGELFF.